Presented here are 17 T cell receptor beta chains from one specimen sequenced in a study of blood T cell repertoires in COVID-19. Method: immunoSEQ multiplex PCR; TCRdb's copy keeps in-frame clones and lacks some. The sample consists of 300,000 or so clones, 90% of them appearing once. The sample comprised PBMCs or T cells enriched from blood (not recorded which). All receptors come from a man aged 55 to 70 who had recovered from COVID-19.

The chain is built from TRBV5-1 and TRBJ1-5, with 7 bases matching TRBD1. Germline CDR1 and CDR2: SGHRS and YFSETQ. Trimming took 0 bases from V and 2 from J; bases not matched to a gene: 2. The CDR3 spans 15 residues. The CDR3 sequence: CASSLETGGNQPQHF. Here the CDR3 DNA reads TGCGCCAGCAGCTTGGAAACAGGGGGCAATCAGCCCCAGCATTTT.

The chain uses TRBV4-1 and TRBJ1-1, with D unresolved. The V gene's germline CDR1 is MGHRA and CDR2 YSYEKL. V was pared by 1 base and J by 3 bases, with 6 bases between. The CDR3 extends over 13 amino acids. Here the CDR3 DNA reads TGCGCCAGCAGCCAAGTCGGGTACACTGAAGCTTTCTTT. It translates to CASSQVGYTEAFF.

V usage is TRBV1 and J usage is TRBJ2-1; the table's D call, TRBD2, was not checked against the DNA. TRBV1 is recorded as a pseudogene. The CDR3 runs to 15 residues. CDR3 loop: CTSIERTLARDEQFF. In DNA, the CDR3 is TGCACCAGCATCGAGCGGACTCTCGCACGTGATGAGCAGTTCTTC.

This chain uses TRBV30 with TRBJ1-2; tentatively, D is TRBD1 (6 bases). Germline loops: CDR1 GTSNPN, CDR2 SVGIG (reference sequence). The CDR3 has 16 residues. V was trimmed by 1 base and J by 7 bases, leaving 22 bases between them. The CDR3 sequence: CAWSGAPGNPRGGYTF. The CDR3, as DNA: TGTGCCTGGAGTGGGGCGCCTGGTAATCCCAGGGGTGGCTACACCTTC.

This clone was counted a single time. The CDR3 loop reads CASSPAASGQFF. CDR3 nucleotides: TGTGCCAGCAGCCCGGCAGCTAGCGGGCAGTTCTTC. The chain couples TRBV3-1 (or the pseudogene TRBV3-2) to TRBJ2-1, with 7 bases identical to TRBD2. CDR1 LGHDT and CDR2 YNNKEL come from the germline V gene (reference sequence). With V trimmed by 4 bases and J by 12 bases, 6 bases remained unmatched. The CDR3 extends over 12 amino acids.

CDR3 region: CAIRDVGQNTGELFF. In nucleotides, the CDR3 is TGTGCCATCAGGGATGTTGGACAGAACACCGGGGAGCTGTTTTTT. The chain couples TRBV10-3 to TRBJ2-2, with TRBD1 as a possible D gene (5 bases). The CDR3 has 15 amino acids. In germline, CDR1 is ENHRY, CDR2 SYGVKD. V lost 6 bases and J lost 1, with 12 bases in between.

This rearrangement joins TRBV14 to TRBJ2-7, with a weak D call TRBD2 (5 bases). The CDR3 has 17 amino acids. The V gene's germline CDR1 is SGHDN and CDR2 FVKESK. Trimming removed 4 bases at V and 4 bases at J, with 23 bases between. The CDR3 DNA follows: TGTGCCAGCAGCCCCATCAATCTGAGACTCACTAGTTACGAGCAGTACTTC. This gives the protein CASSPINLRLTSYEQYF.

The chain recombines TRBV11-2 with TRBJ1-1; D unclear. V was clipped by 1 base and J by 3 bases, with 6 bases between them. Germline loops: CDR1 SGHAT, CDR2 FQNNGV. The CDR3 extends over 13 amino acids. In DNA form, the CDR3 reads TGTGCCAGCAGCTTAGCACGGTACACTGAAGCTTTCTTT. It is translated as CASSLARYTEAFF.

V usage is TRBV4-3 and J usage is TRBJ2-1; 7 nucleotides match TRBD2. The ends lost 1 base at V and 10 bases at J; junction bases unmatched: 10. The CDR3 has 15 amino acids. Germline V CDR1 and CDR2: LGHNA, YSLEER. Here the CDR3 DNA reads TGCGCCAGCAGCCAAGCCGGGACTAAAATGTCGGAGCAGTTCTTC. Protein sequence: CASSQAGTKMSEQFF.

This chain links TRBV21-1 with TRBJ2-2; the table's D call TRBD1 went unverified against the DNA. TRBV21-1 is a recognized pseudogene. This CDR3 comprises 15 residues. Written as DNA, the CDR3 is TGTGCCAGCATCCCAAGGGGCAATAACACCGGGGAGCTGTTTTTT. Translating gives CASIPRGNNTGELFF.

The J gene is TRBJ2-5, the V gene TRBV5-1, with TRBD2 identical over 11 bases. Looked up from germline, CDR1 is SGHRS and CDR2 is YFSETQ. The CDR3 runs 16 residues. V shed 3 bases and J 3 bases; nucleotides not matched to a gene: 7. The CDR3 region is CASSSLPGLAEETQYF. The CDR3 nucleotides read TGCGCCAGCAGCTCGTTACCGGGACTAGCGGAAGAGACCCAGTACTTC. The whole variable domain, filled in from reference TRBV5-1 and TRBJ2-5, reads KAGVTQTPRYLIKTRGQQVTLSCSPISGHRSVSWYQQTPGQGLQFLFEYFSETQRNKGNFPGRFSGRQFSNSRSEMNVSTLELGDSALYLCASSSLPGLAEETQYFGPGTRLLVL.

The chain uses TRBV10-3 and TRBJ1-1; 8 bases line up with TRBD1. Unmatched junction bases numbered 6, after V lost 4 bases and J lost 5 bases. CDR1 and CDR2 (germline): ENHRY, SYGVKD. The CDR3 runs 14 residues. The CDR3 DNA sequence: TGTGCCATCAGTGGGACAGGGCTTGGGACTGAAGCTTTCTTT. As protein: CAISGTGLGTEAFF.

The rearrangement uses TRBV13 and TRBJ1-1; TRBD1 might be the D (5 bases). V lost 8 bases, J lost 5 bases, and 24 bases lay in between. Germline V gene sequence: CDR1 PRHDT, CDR2 FYEKMQ (reference sequence). This CDR3 has 16 amino acids. CDR3 protein: CASQAWGRILRTEAFF. DNA for the CDR3: TGTGCCAGCCAAGCTTGGGGCAGAATCCTCCGGACTGAAGCTTTCTTT.

This rearrangement joins TRBV27 to TRBJ2-7, with a tentative D call TRBD1 (7 bases). The germline V gene encodes CDR1 MNHEY and CDR2 SMNVEV (reference sequence). This CDR3 spans 14 amino acids. The V gene lost 6 bases and the J gene lost 2 bases, with 14 bases spanning the gap. The DNA of the CDR3 is TGTGCCAGCAGCCGCGCAGGGGGGACCTACGAGCAGTACTTC. Its protein is CASSRAGGTYEQYF.

V is TRBV6-5 and J is TRBJ2-1, with D tentatively TRBD2 (6 bases). This CDR3 contains 15 residues. Trimming stripped 6 bases from V and 4 bases from J, with 16 bases between. Germline V gene sequence: CDR1 MNHEY, CDR2 SVGAGI. In nucleotides, the CDR3 is TGTGCCAGCAGGCGCTCGGGCGGGAATTACAATGAGCAGTTCTTC. Translated, it gives CASRRSGGNYNEQFF.

The chain recombines TRBV6-2 or TRBV6-3 with TRBJ1-1; possible D gene TRBD1, 5 bases. V was trimmed by 3 bases and J by 1 base, leaving 12 bases between them. The germline V gene has CDR1 MNHEY and CDR2 SVGEGT. The CDR3 is 15 amino acids. The CDR3 region is CASSYGGEGNTEAFF. CDR3 nucleotide sequence: TGTGCCAGCAGTTATGGAGGGGAAGGGAACACTGAAGCTTTCTTT.

The J gene is TRBJ1-1, the V gene TRBV12-3 or TRBV12-4, with TRBD1 as a possible D gene (6 bases). CDR3 length: 13 amino acids. Between the trimmed V and J ends, which lost 7 bases and 4 bases, there was a span of 13 bases. The CDR3 DNA follows: TGTGCCAGCACCGACAGGACTGGCACTGAAGCTTTCTTT. Its protein product is CASTDRTGTEAFF.